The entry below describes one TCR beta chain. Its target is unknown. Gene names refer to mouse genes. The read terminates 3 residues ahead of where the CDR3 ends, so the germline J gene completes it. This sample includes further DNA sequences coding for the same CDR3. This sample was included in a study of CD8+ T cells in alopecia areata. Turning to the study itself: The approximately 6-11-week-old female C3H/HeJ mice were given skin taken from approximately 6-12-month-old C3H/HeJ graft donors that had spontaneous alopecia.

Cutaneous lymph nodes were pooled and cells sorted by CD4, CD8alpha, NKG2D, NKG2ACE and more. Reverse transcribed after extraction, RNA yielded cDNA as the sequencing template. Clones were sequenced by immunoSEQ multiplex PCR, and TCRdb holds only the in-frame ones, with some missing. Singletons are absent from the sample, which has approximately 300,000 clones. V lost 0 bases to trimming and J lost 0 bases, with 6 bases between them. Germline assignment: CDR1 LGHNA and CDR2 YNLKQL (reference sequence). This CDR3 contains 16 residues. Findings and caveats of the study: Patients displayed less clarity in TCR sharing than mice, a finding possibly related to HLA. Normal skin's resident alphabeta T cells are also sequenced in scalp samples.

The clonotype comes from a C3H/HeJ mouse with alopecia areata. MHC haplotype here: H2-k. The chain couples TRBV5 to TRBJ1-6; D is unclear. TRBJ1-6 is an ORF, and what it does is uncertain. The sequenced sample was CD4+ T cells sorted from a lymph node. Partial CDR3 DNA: TGTGCCAGCAGCCAAGACAGAAATTCCTATAATTCGCCC. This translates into CASSQDRNSYNSP. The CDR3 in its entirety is CASSQDRNSYNSPLYF.